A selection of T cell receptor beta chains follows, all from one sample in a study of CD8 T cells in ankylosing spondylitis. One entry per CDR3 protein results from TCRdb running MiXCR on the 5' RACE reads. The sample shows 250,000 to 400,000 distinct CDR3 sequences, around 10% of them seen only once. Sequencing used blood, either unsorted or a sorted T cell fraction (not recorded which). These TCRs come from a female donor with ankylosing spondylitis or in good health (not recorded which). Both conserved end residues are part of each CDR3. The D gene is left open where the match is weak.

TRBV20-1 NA CSPQNNEQFF
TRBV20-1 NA CSAWEINYGYTF
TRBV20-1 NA CSAGKGRGSDGYTF
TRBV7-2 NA CASGEAGGNEQFF
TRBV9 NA CASSVAGVGNGQWEQFF
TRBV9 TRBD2 CASSVEGRVTDTQYF
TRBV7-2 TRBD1 CASSLTGVNNYGYTF
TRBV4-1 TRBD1 CASSQPGQANEKLFF
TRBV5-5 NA CASSPEMMVVTEAFF
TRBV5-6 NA CASSPGPGFKETQYF
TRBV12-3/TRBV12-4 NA CASSPHGELFF
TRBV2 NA CASSRRPYNEQFF
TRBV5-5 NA CASSSSYGQLTGELFF
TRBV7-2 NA CASSFRGRVTDTQYF
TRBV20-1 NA CSATTSYEQYF
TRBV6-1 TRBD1 CASRLDRDLGEQYF
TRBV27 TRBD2 CASSLGSGREDTQYF
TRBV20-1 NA CSARAAAANEAFF
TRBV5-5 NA CASSFQSSYEQYF
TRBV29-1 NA CSVAQTASNEQFF
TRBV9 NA CASSGGDGGTSYEQYF
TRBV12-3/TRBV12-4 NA CASTKDSHEQYF
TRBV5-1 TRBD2 CASSLTAGGSYNEQFF
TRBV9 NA CASSGRDKTTGELFF
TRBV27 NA CASSQIRQETQYF
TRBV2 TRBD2 CASRLLGLAANEQFF
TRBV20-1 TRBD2 CSASVTAGVYTDTQYF
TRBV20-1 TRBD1 CSPNVGTANTEAFF
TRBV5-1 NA CASSLNWGSGNTIYF
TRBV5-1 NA CASSLGQPRGTQYF
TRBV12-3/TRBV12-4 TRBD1 CASNRGTDTQYF
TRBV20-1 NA CSARQPHSYNEQFF
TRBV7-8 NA CASCRDTSTDTQYF
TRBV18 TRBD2 CASSPSGTSGNEQYF
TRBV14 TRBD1 CASSQLGQGARGYTF
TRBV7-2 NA CASSSTSSYEQYF